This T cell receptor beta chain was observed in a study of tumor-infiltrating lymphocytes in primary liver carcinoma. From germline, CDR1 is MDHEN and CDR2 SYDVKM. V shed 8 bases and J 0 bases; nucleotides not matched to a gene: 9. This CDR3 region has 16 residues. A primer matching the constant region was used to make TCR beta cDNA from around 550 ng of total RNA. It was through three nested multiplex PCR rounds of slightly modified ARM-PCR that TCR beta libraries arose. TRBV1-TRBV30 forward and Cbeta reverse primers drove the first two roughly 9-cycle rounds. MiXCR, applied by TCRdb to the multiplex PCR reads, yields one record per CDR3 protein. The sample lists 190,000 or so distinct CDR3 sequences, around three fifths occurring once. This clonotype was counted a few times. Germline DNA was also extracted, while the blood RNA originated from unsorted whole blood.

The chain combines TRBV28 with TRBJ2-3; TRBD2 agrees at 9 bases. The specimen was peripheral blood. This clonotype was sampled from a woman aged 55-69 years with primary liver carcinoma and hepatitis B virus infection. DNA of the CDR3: TGTGCCAGCCCCAAAGCGGGAGGCTTTAGCACAGATACGCAGTATTTT. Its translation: CASPKAGGFSTDTQYF.